A single sample is the source of the 10 T cell receptor beta chains below, sequenced in a study of T cells in women clearing cervical HPV infection. Clones were sequenced by immunoSEQ multiplex PCR, and TCRdb holds only the in-frame ones, with some missing. This sample's table has tens of thousands of clones. Sequencing input: blood buffy coat. Source of these receptors: a woman between 18 and 70 years old with a cervical HPV16 infection that either progressed to CIN3+ or cleared (not recorded which).

Remarks on this clone: The CDR3 extends 3 residues past the end of the read, so its final part is completed from the germline J gene. The rearrangement links TRBV18 to TRBJ1-4; D perhaps matches TRBD1 (6 bases). The CDR3 has 14 residues. Germline CDR1 reads KGHSH; CDR2 reads LQKENI. The CDR3 region is CASSSKGVGSPLFF. CDR3 bases read: TGTGCCAGCTCGTCAAAGGGGGTTGGCTCACCA.

As to this clone: The read terminates 3 residues ahead of where the CDR3 ends, so the germline J gene completes it. The chain recombines TRBV7-9 with TRBJ2-2; 9 bases fit TRBD2. With V trimmed by 4 bases and J by 4 bases, 4 bases remained unmatched. This CDR3 is 15 amino acids long. Germline V gives CDR1 SEHNR, CDR2 FQNEAQ (reference sequence). The CDR3 region is CASSSLAGSTGELFF. The sequenced part of the CDR3 DNA is TGTGCCAGCAGCTCCCTAGCGGGGAGCACCGGGGAG.

Comment on this clone: The observed sequence ends 3 residues before the CDR3 terminus, with the missing tail filled in from the germline J gene. The chain uses TRBV11-2 and TRBJ2-5; no clear D gene. The CDR3 sequence is 12 residues long. Trimming shortened V by 4 bases and J by 1 base, and 4 bases separated the two germline ends. CDR1 SGHAT and CDR2 FQNNGV come from the germline V gene. The CDR3 protein is CASSYFQETQYF. CDR3 DNA (partial): TGTGCCAGCAGCTACTTCCAAGAGACC.

Points on this clone: With the read ending 3 residues before the CDR3 end, the germline J gene is used to fill in that end. V gene TRBV19 combines with J gene TRBJ2-3; possibly TRBD1 for D (6 bases). This CDR3 has 20 residues. Looked up from germline, CDR1 is LNHDA and CDR2 is SQIVND (reference sequence). The covered CDR3 bases are TGTGCCAGTAGTATATACCCCCTACAGGGAAGACAAGGGTCCCAAGAGACG. Protein sequence: CASSIYPLQGRQGSQET. In full, the CDR3 reads CASSIYPLQGRQGSQETQYF.

Points on this clone: Read data end 3 residues before the CDR3 end; the end is taken from the germline J gene. The chain combines TRBV28 with TRBJ2-7; tentative D call: TRBD2 (6 bases). V dropped 4 bases and J dropped 0 bases, with 7 bases sitting between them. Germline V gives CDR1 MDHEN, CDR2 SYDVKM. The CDR3 is 13 residues long. Partial CDR3 DNA: TGTGCCAGCAGTTCGGGGGACTCCTACGAG. This encodes CASSSGDSYE. The full-length CDR3 reads as CASSSGDSYEQYF.

A note on this clone: The CDR3 end falls 3 residues outside the read, so it is completed with the germline J gene. J is TRBJ1-2 and V is TRBV19; 9 nucleotides agree with TRBD1. The length of the CDR3 is 15 residues. The junction had 5 bases not matched to a gene; V was cut back by 6 bases and J by 0 bases. The V gene's germline CDR1 is LNHDA and CDR2 SQIVND (reference sequence). The CDR3 spells CASRSGQGTNYGYTF. The sequenced part of the CDR3 DNA is TGTGCCAGTAGGAGTGGACAGGGGACTAACTATGGC.

A word on this clone: The DNA ends 3 residues before the CDR3 does, and the rest of the CDR3 is filled in from the germline J gene. This rearrangement joins TRBV20-1 to TRBJ2-2; D not certain. Germline V CDR1 and CDR2: DFQATT, SNEGSKA (reference sequence). This CDR3 is 13 amino acids long. The CDR3 DNA, read in part, is TGCAGTGCCGCCGAAGGCACTAATGAAAAG. Its protein is CSAAEGTNEK. The entire CDR3 protein is CSAAEGTNEKLFF.

A remark on this clone: The CDR3 is cut off 3 residues early in the read; its end comes from the germline J gene. V usage is TRBV20-1 and J usage is TRBJ2-7; TRBD2 matches at 10 bases. The CDR3 totals 16 residues. V shed 0 bases, J shed 5 bases, and the junction held 10 bases outside the gene matches. Looked up from germline, CDR1 is DFQATT and CDR2 is SNEGSKA (reference sequence). The DNA read from the CDR3 is TGCAGTGCTAGAGATCTGGTAGCGGGGGGCCCTCACGAG. Residues: CSARDLVAGGPHE. The entire CDR3 sequence reads CSARDLVAGGPHEQYF.

Concerning this clone: The read stops 3 residues short of the end of the CDR3; the missing end is completed from the germline J gene. At the DNA level, this CDR3 is encoded by other sequences in the same sample as well. The J gene is TRBJ2-5, the V gene TRBV18, with 9 nucleotides matching TRBD1. The CDR3 extends over 15 amino acids. Losses at the gene ends were 1 base for V and 7 bases for J; bases not matched to a gene: 7. Looked up from germline, CDR1 is KGHSH and CDR2 is LQKENI. CDR3 sequence: CASSPRDRAAGTQYF. Partial CDR3 DNA: TGTGCCAGCTCACCACGGGACAGGGCCGCAGGGACC.

Of note for this clone: The DNA ends 3 residues before the CDR3 does, and the rest of the CDR3 is filled in from the germline J gene. The chain couples TRBV18 to TRBJ1-2; D not resolved. CDR1 and CDR2 (germline): KGHSH, LQKENI. The CDR3 runs to 13 residues. This CDR3 is CASSPSPTDTYTF. The CDR3 bases that were read are TGTGCCAGCTCACCATCCCCCACAGATACC.